These T cell receptor beta chains were read from a single sample in a study of cytotoxic CD8 clonotypes in ibrutinib-treated CLL. Libraries were prepared by immunoSEQ multiplex PCR; TCRdb keeps only in-frame clonotypes and omits some of them. The sample consists of fewer than 300,000 clones, approximately 76% of them appearing once. The input for sequencing was PBMCs, taken at disease progression, from a patient treated with ibrutinib. The receptors stem from a human donor with chronic lymphocytic leukemia. CDR3s include the opening cysteine and the closing phenylalanine or tryptophan. The D gene is left open where the match is weak. The size entry is marked missing in some rows and otherwise reads once, few, many or a size class.

J | V | D | length | size | DNA | CDR3
TRBJ2-3 | TRBV18 | . | 17 | . | TGTGCCAGCTCACCACCGGTGGCTACGAATAAAGGAGATACGCAGTATTTT | CASSPPVATNKGDTQYF
TRBJ2-7 | TRBV5-1 | . | 12 | . | TGCGCCAGCAGCTTGTATCCCTACGAGCAGTACTTC | CASSLYPYEQYF
TRBJ2-5 | TRBV4-1 | TRBD1 | 16 | . | TGCGCCAGCAGCTTTTTGACCGGGACAGGGGGCGAGACCCAGTACTTC | CASSFLTGTGGETQYF
TRBJ1-1 | TRBV6-1 | . | 14 | . | TGTGCCAGCAGAGGCTTTGGGGGATCGGCTGAAGCTTTCTTT | CASRGFGGSAEAFF
TRBJ2-7 | TRBV11-2 | TRBD2 | 14 | . | TGTGCCAGCAGCTATCAGCGGGGCACCCACGAGCAGTACTTC | CASSYQRGTHEQYF
TRBJ2-7 | TRBV19 | TRBD1 | 15 | . | TGTGCCAGTAGTGCCAAGGACAGGGTTTTCTACGAGCAGTACTTC | CASSAKDRVFYEQYF
TRBJ1-5 | TRBV11-3 | TRBD1 | 15 | few | TGTGCCAGCAGCCATACAGGGGGACGCAATCAGCCCCAGCATTTT | CASSHTGGRNQPQHF
TRBJ1-3 | TRBV19 | . | 14 | . | TGTGCCAGTAGTGCCAGTTACTCTGGAAACACCATATATTTT | CASSASYSGNTIYF
TRBJ1-6 | TRBV7-9 | . | 16 | . | TGTGCCAGCAGCTCGGGGGTAGCCTCCTATAATTCACCCCTCCACTTT | CASSSGVASYNSPLHF
TRBJ1-5 | TRBV28 | TRBD1 | 15 | . | TGTGCCAGCAGCTCCCGGGACAGCCCTCGGAGTGGCCAGCATTTT | CASSSRDSPRSGQHF
TRBJ2-1 | TRBV10-3 | TRBD2 | 14 | . | TGTGCCATCAGTGTAGCGGGAGTCGGCAATGAGCAGTTCTTC | CAISVAGVGNEQFF
TRBJ2-1 | TRBV27 | . | 13 | few | TGTGCCAGCACAAAGACGAATGGGGATGAGCAGTTCTTC | CASTKTNGDEQFF
TRBJ2-2 | TRBV10-1 | TRBD2 | 16 | . | TGCGCCAGCAGCGGAGCGGGAGGGAGAGGAGTCGGGGAGCTGTTTTTT | CASSGAGGRGVGELFF
TRBJ2-7 | TRBV2 | TRBD1 | 13 | . | TGTGCCAGCAGTGCCCAGGGGGCCTACGAGCAGTACTTC | CASSAQGAYEQYF
TRBJ1-2 | TRBV7-8 | . | 15 | few | TGTGCCAGCAGCTTAGCGGGGGACCCGGTGGGAGGCTACACCTTC | CASSLAGDPVGGYTF
TRBJ2-7 | TRBV23-1 | TRBD1 | 15 | once | TGCGCCAGCAGTCAAAAAACCGGGACAGGGTACGAGCAGTACTTC | CASSQKTGTGYEQYF
TRBJ2-3 | TRBV6-1 | . | 13 | many | TGTGCCAGCAGCGCAAACTGGGGGAATACGCAGTATTTT | CASSANWGNTQYF
TRBJ1-5 | TRBV28 | TRBD1 | 16 | . | TGTGCCAGCAGTCTGACAGGGTACGATAGCAATCAGCCCCAGCATTTT | CASSLTGYDSNQPQHF
TRBJ2-3 | TRBV28 | TRBD1 | 16 | . | TGTGCCAGCAGTTCTCACCCCGGGACAGTCACAGATACGCAGTATTTT | CASSSHPGTVTDTQYF
TRBJ2-1 | TRBV5-1 | . | 17 | . | TGCGCCAGCAGTCCTGGGGGCAGACGATCGTATGGGAATGAGCAGTTCTTC | CASSPGGRRSYGNEQFF
TRBJ2-1 | TRBV20-1 | . | 11 | . | TGCAGTGTGTCCGGTTACAATGAGCAGTTCTTC | CSVSGYNEQFF
TRBJ2-7 | TRBV28 | . | 14 | . | TGTGCCAGCAGTTTAAGAGGGTACGACTACGAGCAGTACTTC | CASSLRGYDYEQYF
TRBJ2-7 | TRBV4-1 | TRBD1 | 14 | . | TGCGCCAGCAGCCTTCGGACAGGCTCCTACGAGCAGTACTTC | CASSLRTGSYEQYF
TRBJ2-4 | TRBV4-1 | TRBD2 | 15 | once | TGCGCCAGCAGCCAAGGGGGCGGGAGGTGGAACATTCAGTACTTC | CASSQGGGRWNIQYF
TRBJ1-2 | TRBV7-9 | . | 15 | . | TGTGCCAGCAGCCCGGACACTCTAGGTGGCTATGGCTACACCTTC | CASSPDTLGGYGYTF
TRBJ2-5 | TRBV7-2 | TRBD1 | 16 | once | TGTGCCAGCAGCTACCAGGGGGTCAGGGTCAGGGAGACCCAGTACTTC | CASSYQGVRVRETQYF
TRBJ1-1 | TRBV6-6 | . | 16 | . | TGTGCCAGCAGTTACTCCAGGACGGGGAGGAACACTGAAGCTTTCTTT | CASSYSRTGRNTEAFF
TRBJ2-5 | TRBV28 | . | 13 | . | TGTGCCAGCGGGGGTGGATGGCACGAGACCCAGTACTTC | CASGGGWHETQYF
TRBJ2-3 | TRBV7-9 | TRBD1 | 16 | . | TGTGCCAGCAGCTTAACCGGACAGGGGGCAACAGATACGCAGTATTTT | CASSLTGQGATDTQYF
TRBJ2-2 | TRBV7-3 | TRBD1 | 17 | . | TGTGCCAGCAGCTTCCCGCCGGGACAGGGTGTCACCGGGGAGCTGTTTTTT | CASSFPPGQGVTGELFF
TRBJ2-7 | TRBV2 | . | 12 | . | TGTGCCAGCAAGGAGGACCGATACGAGCAGTACTTC | CASKEDRYEQYF